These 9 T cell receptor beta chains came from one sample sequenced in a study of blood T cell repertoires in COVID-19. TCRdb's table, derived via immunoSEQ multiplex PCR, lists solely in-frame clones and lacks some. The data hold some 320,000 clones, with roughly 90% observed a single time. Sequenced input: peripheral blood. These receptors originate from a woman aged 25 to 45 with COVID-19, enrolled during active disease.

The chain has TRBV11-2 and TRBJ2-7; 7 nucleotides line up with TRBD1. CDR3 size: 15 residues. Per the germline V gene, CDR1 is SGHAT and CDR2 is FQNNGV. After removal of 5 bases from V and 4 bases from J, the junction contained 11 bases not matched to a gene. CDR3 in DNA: TGTGCCAGCAGCCTTGACAGGGTTTACGCTTACGAGCAGTACTTC. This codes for CASSLDRVYAYEQYF.

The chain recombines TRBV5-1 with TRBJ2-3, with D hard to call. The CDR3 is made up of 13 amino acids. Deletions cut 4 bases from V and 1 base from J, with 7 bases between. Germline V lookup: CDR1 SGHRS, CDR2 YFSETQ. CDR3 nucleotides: TGCGCCAGCAGCACCACTGGCACAGATACGCAGTATTTT. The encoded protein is CASSTTGTDTQYF.

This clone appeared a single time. The CDR3 DNA reads TGTGCCAGCAGCTTGGGGAGCCTTTTGATTATCGAGCAGTACTTC. Its translation: CASSLGSLLIIEQYF. This chain joins TRBV5-6 and TRBJ2-7; D not resolved. The CDR3 loop spans 15 amino acids. Germline CDR1 reads SGHDT; CDR2 reads YYEEEE. Trimming took 0 bases from V and 6 from J, leaving 16 bases between them.

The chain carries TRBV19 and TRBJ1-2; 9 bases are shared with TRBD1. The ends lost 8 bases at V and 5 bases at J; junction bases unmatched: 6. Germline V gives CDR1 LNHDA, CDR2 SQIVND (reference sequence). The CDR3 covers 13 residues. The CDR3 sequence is CASLVGQGYGYTF. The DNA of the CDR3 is TGTGCCAGTTTGGTAGGACAGGGGTATGGCTACACCTTC. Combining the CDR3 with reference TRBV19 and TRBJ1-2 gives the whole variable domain DGGITQSPKYLFRKEGQNVTLSCEQNLNHDAMYWYRQDPGQGLRLIYYSQIVNDFQKGDIAEGYSVSREKKESFPLTVTSAQKNPTAFYLCASLVGQGYGYTFGSGTRLTVV.

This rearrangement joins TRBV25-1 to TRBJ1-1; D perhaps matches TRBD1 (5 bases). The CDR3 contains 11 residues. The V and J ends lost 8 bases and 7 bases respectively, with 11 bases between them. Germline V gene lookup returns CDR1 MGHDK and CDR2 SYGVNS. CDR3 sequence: CASLGGFEAFF. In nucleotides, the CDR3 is TGTGCCAGCTTGGGGGGGTTTGAAGCTTTCTTT.

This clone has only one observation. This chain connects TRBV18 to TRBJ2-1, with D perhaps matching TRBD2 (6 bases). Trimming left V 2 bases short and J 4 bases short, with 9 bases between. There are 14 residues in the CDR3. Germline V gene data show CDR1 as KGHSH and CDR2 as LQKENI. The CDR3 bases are TGTGCCAGCTCACCAAGACTAGAATACAATGAGCAGTTCTTC. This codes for CASSPRLEYNEQFF.

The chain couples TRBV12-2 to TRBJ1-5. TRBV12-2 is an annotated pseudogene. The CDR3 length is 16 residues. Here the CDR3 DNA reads TGTGCAAGTCGCTTAGACCTTCGAGGGAGCAATCAGCCCCAGCATTTT. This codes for CASRLDLRGSNQPQHF.

Here the CDR3 reads CASSLDRLRYNEQFF. DNA for the CDR3: TGTGCCAGCAGCTTAGATCGGTTACGCTACAATGAGCAGTTCTTC. V and J are TRBV7-2 and TRBJ2-1; no clear D. CDR1 is SGHTA, CDR2 FQGNSA, per germline. Trimming shortened V by 1 base and J by 3 bases, and 10 bases separated the two germline ends. The CDR3 totals 15 residues.

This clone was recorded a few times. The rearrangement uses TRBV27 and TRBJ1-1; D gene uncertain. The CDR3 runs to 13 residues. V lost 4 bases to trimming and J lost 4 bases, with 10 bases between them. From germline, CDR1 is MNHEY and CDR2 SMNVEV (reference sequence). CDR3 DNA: TGTGCCAGCAGTTGGATAGGCGGCACTGAAGCTTTCTTT. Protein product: CASSWIGGTEAFF.